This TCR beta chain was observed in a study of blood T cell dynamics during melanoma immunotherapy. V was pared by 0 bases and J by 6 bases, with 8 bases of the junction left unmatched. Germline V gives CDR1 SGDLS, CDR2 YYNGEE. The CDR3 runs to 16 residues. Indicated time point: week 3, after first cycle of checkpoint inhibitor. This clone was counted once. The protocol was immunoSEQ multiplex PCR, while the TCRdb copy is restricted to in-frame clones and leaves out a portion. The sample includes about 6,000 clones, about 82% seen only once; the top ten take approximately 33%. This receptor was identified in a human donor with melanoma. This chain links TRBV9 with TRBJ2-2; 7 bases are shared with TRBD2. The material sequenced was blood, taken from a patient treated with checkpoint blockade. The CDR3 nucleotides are TGTGCCAGCAGCGTAGACGGCGGGAGTGTGGCCGGGGAGCTGTTTTTT. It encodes CASSVDGGSVAGELFF.